A selection of T cell receptor beta chains follows, all from one sample in a study of T cell responses to AZD1222 COVID-19 vaccine. Clones were read by immunoSEQ multiplex PCR, and TCRdb kept only the in-frame ones, dropping some. The sample holds about 94,000 clones, more than 70% seen once. The sequences come from peripheral blood, collected on day 0 of AZD1222 vaccination. The receptors here all came from an adult in good health. Both conserved end residues are part of each CDR3. A D gene is named only where the DNA matches it firmly. Clone size is stated in some rows and not others, as once, few, many or a class when expanded.

-	TRBJ2-7	TRBV11-2	-	CASSLGGVYEQYF	TGTGCCAGCAGCTTAGGGGGGGTCTACGAGCAGTACTTC
-	TRBJ2-7	TRBV18	-	CASSPPGTNDEQYF	TGTGCCAGCTCACCACCCGGGACAAATGACGAGCAGTACTTC
-	TRBJ1-3	TRBV9	-	CASSVVGSGVSGNTIYF	TGTGCCAGCAGCGTAGTTGGGTCCGGAGTCTCTGGAAACACCATATATTTT
-	TRBJ1-5	TRBV19	-	CASSIGAVLPSNQPQHF	TGTGCCAGTAGTATCGGGGCAGTCCTTCCTAGCAATCAGCCCCAGCATTTT
-	TRBJ1-3	TRBV28	-	CASSLPAPQAGNTIYF	TGTGCCAGCAGTTTACCCGCACCTCAAGCGGGAAACACCATATATTTT
-	TRBJ2-1	TRBV12-3/TRBV12-4	-	CASSSEDSEQFF	TGTGCCAGCAGTTCCGAGGATAGTGAGCAGTTCTTC
-	TRBJ2-1	TRBV28	TRBD2	CASLSGGALNEQFF	TGTGCCAGCCTTAGCGGGGGGGCATTGAATGAGCAGTTCTTC
-	TRBJ2-3	TRBV9	-	CASSVLPRDTQYF	TGTGCCAGCAGCGTACTCCCCAGGGATACGCAGTATTTT
-	TRBJ2-2	TRBV6-5	-	CASRGVSGELFF	TGTGCCAGCAGGGGGGTTTCCGGGGAGCTGTTTTTT
-	TRBJ1-2	TRBV27	TRBD1	CASSWTGTGGGGYTF	TGTGCCAGCAGTTGGACCGGGACAGGGGGCGGTGGCTACACCTTC
once	TRBJ1-2	TRBV7-8	-	CASSPRVDGYTF	TGTGCCAGCAGCCCCCGAGTCGATGGCTACACCTTC
-	TRBJ1-5	TRBV19	-	CASRQTSDSLQPQHF	TGTGCCAGTAGACAGACGTCGGACAGTCTCCAGCCCCAGCATTTT
-	TRBJ2-2	TRBV7-7	-	CASSPGAGELFF	TGTGCTAGCAGTCCCGGGGCCGGGGAGCTGTTTTTT
-	TRBJ1-1	TRBV7-9	TRBD1	CASSAPGQGAWAAFF	TGTGCCAGCAGCGCCCCGGGACAGGGGGCCTGGGCGGCTTTCTTT
-	TRBJ1-1	TRBV6-1	-	CASSDRGNTEAFF	TGTGCCAGCAGTGACAGGGGGAACACTGAAGCTTTCTTT
once	TRBJ2-2	TRBV9	-	CASSVGSLGNTGELFF	TGTGCCAGCAGCGTAGGTTCGCTAGGGAACACCGGGGAGCTGTTTTTT
-	TRBJ1-6	TRBV2	-	CASSEPSSYNSPLHF	TGTGCCAGCAGTGAACCTTCCAGTTATAATTCACCCCTCCACTTT
-	TRBJ2-3	TRBV12-3/TRBV12-4	TRBD2	CASSFGLAEQYF	TGTGCCAGCAGTTTCGGACTAGCGGAGCAGTATTTT
-	TRBJ1-2	TRBV6-5	-	CASSPRGAENYGYTF	TGTGCCAGCAGTCCCAGAGGGGCGGAGAACTATGGCTACACCTTC
-	TRBJ2-1	TRBV30	TRBD2	CAWSVGTSGGTNEQFF	TGTGCCTGGAGTGTCGGGACTAGCGGGGGGACGAATGAGCAGTTCTTC
once	TRBJ1-1	TRBV6-5	-	CASSSRGGNTEAFF	TGTGCCAGCAGTTCTCGGGGAGGGAACACTGAAGCTTTCTTT
once	TRBJ2-3	TRBV7-2	-	CASSIRQVTDTQYF	TGTGCCAGCAGCATTCGACAGGTCACAGATACGCAGTATTTT
-	TRBJ1-2	TRBV10-3	-	CAIGTDSYGYTF	TGTGCCATCGGGACGGACAGCTATGGCTACACCTTC
-	TRBJ2-7	TRBV5-1	-	CASSLFRRQYF	TGCGCCAGCAGCTTGTTCCGGAGGCAGTACTTC